This T cell receptor (beta chain) originates from a study of CD8 T cells in ankylosing spondylitis. Each CDR3 protein gets one entry after TCRdb re-called the 5' RACE reads with MiXCR. The data contain hundreds of thousands of distinct CDR3 sequences, under 12% of them singletons. This TCR came from a male donor with ankylosing spondylitis or in good health (not recorded which). Sequenced sample: blood, either unsorted or a sorted T cell fraction (not recorded which).

CDR3 sequence: CASSLDVPDRAADTQYF. CDR3 coding DNA: TGTGCCAGCAGCTTAGACGTCCCGGACAGGGCAGCAGATACGCAGTATTTT. The V call is TRBV11-2, the J call TRBJ2-3; 8 bases line up with TRBD1. The V gene end was trimmed by 0 bases and the J gene end by 4 bases; junction bases not matched to a gene: 9. Germline V gene data show CDR1 as SGHAT and CDR2 as FQNNGV. This CDR3 is 17 amino acids long.